This T cell receptor beta chain is from a study of T-cell memory formation after mild COVID-19. Study-level background: Largely donor-specific TCR clusters were found.

Study results and caveats: Some clones that responded turned up in pre-infection memory, which suggests that cross-reactive memory joined in. Contracting clones, day 15 to 85, had balanced CD4/CD8, and later expanders favored CD4+.

There are 13 residues in the CDR3. The germline V gene has CDR1 DFQATT and CDR2 SNEGSKA (reference sequence). The ends were cut back, 6 bases at V and 2 bases at J, with 11 bases in the middle. 5'RACE primed from the constant segment yielded TCR alpha and TCR beta cDNA libraries bearing sample barcodes and UMIs. TCRdb analysed the 5' RACE reads with MiXCR anew, one entry per CDR3 protein. The sample records about 470,000 distinct CDR3 sequences, about 20% being singletons. This clonotype was seen a few times. Its specificity is unknown. What was sequenced was PBMCs or a T cell subset sorted from them (not recorded which). The rearrangement uses TRBV20-1 and TRBJ1-5; D is perhaps TRBD1 (5 bases). This TCR came from an adult woman who had mild COVID-19 (a few samples of this study predate the infection). Cell type and time point are not known. The CDR3 DNA reads as TGCAGTGCCGAGGGAGGGGGCAATCAGCCCCAGCATTTT. This gives the protein CSAEGGGNQPQHF.